This T cell receptor beta chain originates from a study of T cell responses to AZD1222 COVID-19 vaccine. The CDR3 consists of 11 residues. Trimming shortened V by 3 bases and J by 5 bases, and 4 bases separated the two germline ends. TCRdb keeps only in-frame clones here, not all; method: immunoSEQ multiplex PCR. The repertoire consists of roughly 100,000 clones, with about nine tenths occurring once and the leading ten covering about 1.5%. Sequenced material: peripheral blood, taken on day 0 of AZD1222 vaccination. This sequence was found in an adult in good health. This chain connects TRBV12-3 or TRBV12-4 to TRBJ1-1; no clear D gene. The CDR3 DNA reads TGTGCCAGCAGTTTTACTACTGAAGCTTTCTTT. Its protein is CASSFTTEAFF.